Below, 16 T cell receptor beta chains from the same sample are listed, as sequenced in a study of blood T cells in healthy people across ages. Sample-barcoded 5' priming and a J-beta primer mix drove a second PCR of about 6 to 11 cycles. TCRdb independently ran MiXCR on the 5' RACE reads; one entry per CDR3 protein. Of fewer than 900,000 distinct CDR3 sequences in the sample, roughly 47% were seen once. Sequences were obtained from blood. The receptors were sampled from a woman aged 55-75 years in good health.

This clonotype has a handful of counts. The V call is TRBV7-2, the J call TRBJ2-5, with 12 bases matching TRBD2. After removal of 4 bases from V and 4 bases from J, the junction contained 10 bases not matched to a gene. Germline V gives CDR1 SGHTA, CDR2 FQGNSA. This CDR3 has 17 amino acids. Here the CDR3 reads CASSSGRTSGTRETQYF. Written as DNA, the CDR3 is TGTGCCAGCAGCTCCGGGAGGACTAGCGGGACCAGAGAGACCCAGTACTTC. Full variable domain (outside the CDR3, taken from reference TRBV7-2 and TRBJ2-5): GAGVSQSPSNKVTEKGKDVELRCDPISGHTALYWYRQSLGQGLEFLIYFQGNSAPDKSGLPSDRFSAERTGGSVSTLTIQRTQQEDSAVYLCASSSGRTSGTRETQYFGPGTRLLVL.

This clonotype appeared a few times. This chain links TRBV30 with TRBJ1-2; no reliable D call. This CDR3 is 18 amino acids long. Germline CDR1 GTSNPN, CDR2 SVGIG (reference sequence). The V gene lost 8 bases and the J gene lost 2 bases, with 30 bases spanning the gap. CDR3 in amino acids: CAQIRLDILARSNYGYTF. The CDR3 nucleotides are TGTGCCCAAATAAGACTGGATATACTGGCGAGGTCAAACTATGGCTACACCTTC.

This clonotype was counted a few times. The CDR3 protein is CASSLVSRGNTEAFF. As DNA, the CDR3 is TGTGCCAGCAGTTTAGTCTCTAGGGGGAACACTGAAGCTTTCTTT. This chain uses TRBV12-3 or TRBV12-4 with TRBJ1-1; possible D gene TRBD1, 5 bases. The CDR3 sequence is 15 residues long. V was cut by 1 base and J by 1 base, with 10 bases left in between.

In its sample, this clonotype was seen a few times. This chain uses TRBV6-6 with TRBJ1-5; TRBD1 matches at 7 bases. Germline CDR1 is MNHNY and CDR2 is SVGAGI (reference sequence). The CDR3 loop spans 14 amino acids. With V trimmed by 5 bases and J by 4 bases, 5 bases remained unmatched. DNA for the CDR3: TGTGCCAGCAGTCACAGGGGTGGAAATCAGCCCCAGCATTTT. Translated, it gives CASSHRGGNQPQHF.

The chain couples TRBV5-1 to TRBJ1-1; D is uncertain. Germline lookup yields CDR1 SGHRS and CDR2 YFSETQ. This CDR3 spans 13 amino acids. Trimming cost V 4 bases and J 2 bases, with 9 bases left between them. The CDR3 protein is CASSHKFNTEAFF. The CDR3 coding sequence is TGCGCCAGCAGCCATAAGTTTAACACTGAAGCTTTCTTT.

This sequence joins TRBV21-1 and TRBJ2-1; TRBD1 reflects the table's D call only, with no check against the DNA. TRBV21-1 constitutes a pseudogene. CDR3 length: 14 residues. The CDR3 protein is CASSKVQRGDEQFF. The CDR3 region has the DNA TGTGCCAGCAGCAAAGTACAGAGAGGGGATGAGCAGTTCTTC.

This clonotype was seen a few times. The J gene is TRBJ2-7, the V gene TRBV2; D gene uncertain. The CDR3 spans 12 residues. Trimming removed 7 bases at V and 2 bases at J, with 9 bases between. The germline V gene has CDR1 SNHLY and CDR2 FYNNEI. CDR3 in DNA: TGTGCCAGCAATCTAGGGCCCTACGAGCAGTACTTC. Translating it yields CASNLGPYEQYF.

The CDR3 DNA reads as TGTGCCAGCAGACGAGACAGGGGGGGCGGCTATGGCTACACCTTC. This translates into CASRRDRGGGYGYTF. The chain employs TRBV2 and TRBJ1-2, with TRBD1 matching 9 bases. The CDR3 consists of 15 residues. CDR1 SNHLY and CDR2 FYNNEI come from the germline V gene. Trimming took 6 bases from V and 4 from J; bases not matched to a gene: 9.

This clonotype was seen ten or more times. The J gene is TRBJ2-5, the V gene TRBV29-1; D is undetermined. Germline CDR1 and CDR2: SQVTM and ANQGSEA. Deletions cut 1 base from V and 2 bases from J, with 8 bases between. The CDR3 has 13 amino acids. The CDR3 loop reads CSVEAPGQETQYF. The DNA of the CDR3 is TGCAGCGTTGAAGCGCCAGGTCAAGAGACCCAGTACTTC.

The rearrangement uses TRBV12-3 or TRBV12-4 and TRBJ2-1; TRBD2 matches 7 bases. J gave up 4 bases and V 6 bases, and 9 bases lay outside the gene matches. CDR3 size: 15 residues. CDR3 in DNA: TGTGCCAGCAGCCTGAGTGGGGGGGAGTACAATGAGCAGTTCTTC. Its protein product is CASSLSGGEYNEQFF.

V usage is TRBV12-3 or TRBV12-4 and J usage is TRBJ1-5; D is possibly TRBD1 (5 bases). The CDR3 contains 15 residues. V dropped 6 bases and J dropped 2 bases, with 14 bases sitting between them. The CDR3 region is CASRIDSRGNQPQHF. CDR3 DNA sequence: TGTGCCAGCAGGATTGACAGTAGGGGCAATCAGCCCCAGCATTTT.

This clonotype was seen many times. The V call is TRBV28, the J call TRBJ2-7; D is possibly TRBD2 (5 bases). This CDR3 has 12 amino acids. The germline gives CDR1 MDHEN, CDR2 SYDVKM. V was pared by 9 bases and J by 2 bases, with 11 bases between. The DNA for the CDR3 is TGTGCCAGTAGCGTAGGGACCTACGAGCAGTACTTC. This translates into CASSVGTYEQYF.

The gene calls are TRBV29-1 and TRBJ2-7; 7 bases fit TRBD2. Germline trimming cut 4 bases from V and 1 base from J; bases unmatched to any gene: 10. Per germline, CDR1 SQVTM and CDR2 ANQGSEA. This CDR3 comprises 15 residues. DNA of the CDR3: TGCAGCGTTGGGCCCCCGGGAGGCCGTTCCTACGAGCAGTACTTC. Translated: CSVGPPGGRSYEQYF.

This clonotype appeared a few times. The V and J genes are TRBV6-1 and TRBJ1-1; D is possibly TRBD1 (5 bases). V was clipped by 1 base and J by 4 bases, with 7 bases between them. CDR3 length equals 13 residues. The germline V gene has CDR1 MNHNS and CDR2 SASEGT. CDR3 in DNA: TGTGCCAGCAGTGAAGAGGGGTTCACTGAAGCTTTCTTT. Translation gives CASSEEGFTEAFF.

V usage is TRBV13 and J usage is TRBJ2-3; tentatively, D is TRBD2 (7 bases). The CDR3 runs to 15 residues. V lost 9 bases and J lost 2, with 18 bases in between. Germline V gene sequence: CDR1 PRHDT, CDR2 FYEKMQ (reference sequence). Written as DNA, the CDR3 is TGTGCCAGTGCAATTAAAGGGGGGGACACAGATACGCAGTATTTT. It yields the protein CASAIKGGDTDTQYF.

Notes on this clonotype: It may be a read error: a sequence one base away is much more abundant. The chain employs TRBV10-3 and TRBJ2-3, with 10 bases identical to TRBD2. CDR3 length equals 15 residues. Trimming at V came to 5 bases and at J to 5 bases, leaving 7 bases not matched to a gene. Per germline, CDR1 ENHRY and CDR2 SYGVKD. This CDR3 reads CAISPSGGAQDTQYF. The CDR3, as DNA: TGTGCCATCAGTCCGAGCGGGGGGGCCCAAGATACGCAGTATTTT.